This T cell receptor beta chain was profiled in a study of blood T cell repertoires in COVID-19 (dated by TCRdb to between 2020 and 2021). Context from the whole study: Samples covering the acute and convalescent phases of COVID-19 were provided by collaborators in the United States, Italy and Spain. The material from the prospective study consisted of cDNA or gDNA derived from T cells, B-cell-depleted T cells, or PBMCs. Deeply sampled blood TCRbeta repertoires from subjects exposed to, actively infected with, or recovered from COVID-19 were included in the dataset. Where available, HLA class I and class II types were obtained from metadata supplied by the sample provider rather than from assay-based typing. The samples were drawn from two sources: the first 160 participants of the ongoing ImmuneRACE study, and 1,254 subjects contributed by 6 global collaborators. The repertoires were released in a freely available public database meant as a resource for research on the immune response to SARS-CoV-2. The sample metadata nearly always contained a de-identified subject ID, COVID-19 status, age in years and sex.

TCRbeta CDR3 regions were amplified from genomic DNA by means of the immunoSEQ Assay, a bias-controlled multiplex PCR. On the study's bioinformatics: Nucleated cell counts per sample were estimated from amplification of reference gene primers within the assay. To quantify the absolute abundance of each unique TCRbeta CDR3 rearrangement, sequence reads were collapsed and filtered. For each sample, productive Simpson clonality was calculated as the square root of Simpson's diversity index over productive rearrangements. Imported from immuneACCESS, the table was reduced by TCRdb to in-frame sequences with V and J called. These copies leave out some clones; in studies compared against another copy, an unresolved V gene accounts for under half, and the cause of the remainder is not known. V, J and clone size derive from that table, while D and trimming were established from the DNA sequence. Present in this sample are 250,000 to 300,000 clones, 89% of which were seen just once. Under 15% of the sample rests with the top ten.

On the study overall, not on this receptor specifically: The amount of clinical and demographic metadata varied by source and participant and was provided uncurated.

CDR1 SGHDT and CDR2 YYEEEE are derived from the germline V gene. V was cut back by 5 bases and J by 2 bases, leaving a gap of 10 bases between them. Counted from cysteine to phenylalanine, this CDR3 has 13 amino acids. The only DNA kept is the CDR3, 39 bases in frame from the first base. Collaborating institutions collected whole blood in K2EDTA tubes following their own protocols. For TCRbeta analysis, collaborators shipped samples as frozen whole blood, isolated PBMCs, or DNA extracted from either of those sample types. With respect to this clone: This receptor's antigen is unknown. Nothing much larger sits one base from this clone, and base qualities are not available.

The TCR originated in a woman aged 60-75 years with acute or convalescent COVID-19. The sample taken for sequencing was peripheral blood. The chain employs TRBV5-6 and TRBJ1-1, with TRBD1 as a weak D call on 6 bases. The encoded CDR3 is CASRRTDNTEAFF. DNA sequence: TGTGCCAGCAGGAGGACAGACAACACTGAAGCTTTCTTT. Full variable domain (CDR3 extended with the reference TRBV5-6 and TRBJ1-1 proteins): DAGVTQSPTHLIKTRGQQVTLRCSPKSGHDTVSWYQQALGQGPQFIFQYYEEEERQRGNFPDRFSGHQFPNYSSELNVNALLLGDSALYLCASRRTDNTEAFFGQGTRLTVV.